These T cell receptor beta chains were read from a single sample in a study of neoadjuvant nivolumab and ipilimumab in lung cancer. Assay used: immunoSEQ multiplex PCR; TCRdb lists only in-frame clones, some missing. The data contain approximately 29,000 clones, approximately 90% of them seen just once; the ten biggest clones take up approximately 4.6%. The sample consisted of peripheral blood, taken after neoadjuvant nivolumab, alone or with ipilimumab, at or shortly before surgery. The receptors were sampled from an adult with non-small cell lung cancer. CDR3s include the opening cysteine and the closing phenylalanine or tryptophan. A D gene is named only where the DNA matches it firmly. A clone size is listed for some rows: how often the clone was seen (once, few, many), or a class if it is expanded.

>.|TRBJ2-3|TRBV7-9|.
CASSLAGRAGDTQYF
TGTGCCAGCAGCTTAGCTGGCAGGGCGGGAGATACGCAGTATTTT
>.|TRBJ1-2|TRBV11-2|TRBD1
CASSPDRANSLYGYTF
TGTGCCAGCAGCCCCGACAGGGCGAATTCCCTCTATGGCTACACCTTC
>.|TRBJ2-2|TRBV7-3|TRBD1
CASSSQGLGTGELFF
TGTGCCAGCAGCTCACAGGGGTTGGGGACCGGGGAGCTGTTTTTT
>.|TRBJ1-1|TRBV6-1|.
CASSEEAGLNTEAFF
TGTGCCAGCAGTGAAGAGGCAGGTCTGAACACTGAAGCTTTCTTT
>.|TRBJ2-7|TRBV7-2|TRBD1
CASSLGQGAYEQYF
TGTGCCAGCAGCTTAGGACAGGGGGCCTACGAGCAGTACTTC
>.|TRBJ2-1|TRBV4-3|.
CASSQGMKGNEQFF
TGCGCCAGCAGCCAGGGCATGAAGGGCAATGAGCAGTTCTTC
>.|TRBJ1-5|TRBV7-9|.
CASSPGEWQWGRPNQPQHF
TGTGCCAGCAGCCCCGGCGAGTGGCAGTGGGGTAGGCCCAATCAGCCCCAGCATTTT
>.|TRBJ2-5|TRBV9|TRBD1
CASSIHRGGETQYF
TGTGCCAGCAGCATACACAGGGGTGGCGAGACCCAGTACTTC
>.|TRBJ2-5|TRBV6-1|TRBD1
CASSRHTDRAETQYF
TGTGCCAGCAGTAGACACACAGACAGGGCAGAGACCCAGTACTTC
>.|TRBJ2-3|TRBV6-1|.
CASSESPGPQDTQYF
TGTGCCAGCAGTGAATCTCCGGGGCCCCAAGATACGCAGTATTTT
>once|TRBJ2-5|TRBV5-4|TRBD1
CASSWDRETQYF
TGTGCCAGCAGCTGGGACAGGGAGACCCAGTACTTC
>.|TRBJ1-2|TRBV7-2|.
CASTNFPGFYGYTF
TGTGCCAGCACCAACTTCCCAGGCTTCTATGGCTACACCTTC
>.|TRBJ1-1|TRBV9|.
CASSVRGPNTEAFF
TGTGCCAGCAGCGTAAGGGGACCGAACACTGAAGCTTTCTTT
>once|TRBJ2-5|TRBV19|TRBD2
CATSPLAEKETQYF
TGTGCCACTTCACCCCTAGCGGAGAAAGAGACCCAGTACTTC